These 26 T cell receptor beta chains came from one sample sequenced in a study of cytomegalovirus exposure and HLA in healthy donors. PCR was performed using 60 Vbeta and 13 Jbeta primers. Clones were sequenced by immunoSEQ multiplex PCR, and TCRdb holds only the in-frame ones, with some missing. The repertoire holds around 160,000 clones, with more than 75% as singletons. What was sequenced was PBMCs. Source of these receptors: a male donor in good health and CMV-seronegative.

V gene TRBV6-1 combines with J gene TRBJ1-2; 7 bases are a match to TRBD1. This CDR3 region has 13 residues. CDR1 MNHNS and CDR2 SASEGT come from the germline V gene. V lost 5 bases, J lost 8 bases, and 8 bases stayed unmatched. The CDR3 sequence: CASSLRQGTGYTF. DNA of the CDR3: TGTGCCAGCAGTCTAAGACAGGGAACGGGCTACACCTTC.

CDR3 sequence reads: CASSWGGDEQYF. The CDR3, as DNA: TGTGCCAGCAGCTGGGGGGGAGACGAGCAGTACTTC. The chain carries TRBV11-3 and TRBJ2-7; 7 positions match TRBD2. Per germline, CDR1 SGHNT and CDR2 YENEEA. The CDR3 consists of 12 residues. Germline trimming cut 4 bases from V and 5 bases from J; bases unmatched to any gene: 2.

This clone was observed a few times. This chain joins TRBV7-2 and TRBJ2-2, with 15 nucleotides matching TRBD2. V trimming: 5 bases; J trimming: 4 bases; junction bases outside the gene matches: 8. The CDR3 totals 18 residues. Germline CDR1 reads SGHTA; CDR2 reads FQGNSA. As DNA, the CDR3 is TGTGCCAGCAGCCCGCGGGGACTAGCGGGAGGAAGCACCGGGGAGCTGTTTTTT. Translation: CASSPRGLAGGSTGELFF.

As to this clone: Other DNA sequences in the sample encode the same CDR3. The chain links TRBV7-3 to TRBJ1-1; D unclear. The CDR3 runs to 13 residues. Germline V gene lookup returns CDR1 SGHTA and CDR2 FQGTGA. V was clipped by 5 bases and J by 2 bases, with 9 bases between them. CDR3 DNA: TGTGCCAGCAGCCCCCAGGCCAACACTGAAGCTTTCTTT. Encoded protein: CASSPQANTEAFF.

The rearrangement joins TRBV4-2 to TRBJ1-5, with TRBD1 matching over 7 bases. The CDR3 loop spans 16 amino acids. After removal of 2 bases from V and 4 bases from J, the junction contained 8 bases not matched to a gene. From germline, CDR1 is LGHNA and CDR2 YNFKEQ. DNA for the CDR3: TGTGCCAGCAGCCAAACCAGGGGGGAGTTTAATCAGCCCCAGCATTTT. Its translation: CASSQTRGEFNQPQHF.

The chain uses TRBV30 and TRBJ2-2; 9 bases fit TRBD2. CDR1 GTSNPN and CDR2 SVGIG come from the germline V gene (reference sequence). V lost 0 bases to trimming and J lost 7 bases; unmatched junction nucleotides: 6. This CDR3 is built from 15 residues. CDR3 DNA sequence: TGTGCCTGGAGTGTAATAGCGGGAGCGGGCGGGGAGCTGTTTTTT. It yields the protein CAWSVIAGAGGELFF.

V usage is TRBV7-3 and J usage is TRBJ2-7; D possibly corresponds to TRBD2 (6 bases). The CDR3 length is 14 residues. Between the trimmed V and J ends, which lost 1 base and 5 bases, there was a span of 12 bases. Germline assignment: CDR1 SGHTA and CDR2 FQGTGA. The CDR3 DNA reads as TGTGCCAGCAGCTTAAGGGGGGTTATCGACGAGCAGTACTTC. It is translated as CASSLRGVIDEQYF. Combining the CDR3 with reference TRBV7-3 and TRBJ2-7 gives the whole variable domain GAGVSQTPSNKVTEKGKYVELRCDPISGHTALYWYRQSLGQGPEFLIYFQGTGAADDSGLPNDRFFAVRPEGSVSTLKIQRTERGDSAVYLCASSLRGVIDEQYFGPGTRLTVT.

J is TRBJ2-5 and V is TRBV12-2; TRBD1, the table's D call, was not compared with the DNA. Gene TRBJ2-7 matches the end of the DNA better, so the J call may be wrong. TRBV12-2 is listed as a pseudogene. This CDR3 is 16 amino acids long. CDR3 loop: CASRLTFDRASYEQYF. CDR3 DNA: TGTGCAAGTCGCCTGACATTCGACAGGGCCTCCTACGAGCAGTACTTC.

The CDR3 DNA sequence: TGTGCCAGCAGCGAACCAGGGGGACTAAACATTCAGTACTTC. Amino acids: CASSEPGGLNIQYF. This chain uses TRBV7-9 with TRBJ2-4, with a tentative D call TRBD1 (7 bases). Germline assignment: CDR1 SEHNR and CDR2 FQNEAQ (reference sequence). This CDR3 has 14 amino acids. V gave up 5 bases and J gave up 6 bases, with 14 bases separating them.

The chain couples TRBV7-8 to TRBJ1-1; 7 nucleotides match TRBD1. V shed 6 bases, J shed 6 bases, and the junction held 7 bases outside the gene matches. In germline, CDR1 is SGHVS, CDR2 FQNEAQ. This CDR3 region has 13 residues. The CDR3 coding sequence is TGTGCCAGCAGTTGGACAGGACTACCTGAAGCTTTCTTT. Its protein is CASSWTGLPEAFF.

V gene TRBV19 combines with J gene TRBJ1-2; possible D gene TRBD1, 5 bases. The germline V gene has CDR1 LNHDA and CDR2 SQIVND (reference sequence). The CDR3 is 15 residues long. V gave up 3 bases and J gave up 6 bases, with 17 bases separating them. CDR3 in amino acids: CASSMGGGFSHGYTF. The CDR3 nucleotides read TGTGCCAGTAGTATGGGGGGGGGATTCAGTCATGGCTACACCTTC.

The V call is TRBV28, the J call TRBJ1-4; D gene uncertain. The CDR3 totals 12 residues. V was trimmed by 3 bases and J by 7 bases, leaving 6 bases between them. Germline V lookup: CDR1 MDHEN, CDR2 SYDVKM. CDR3 sequence: CASSLRIEKLFF. The CDR3 DNA follows: TGTGCCAGCAGTTTGAGGATTGAAAAACTGTTTTTT.

The chain combines TRBV21-1 with TRBJ2-7; the D call of TRBD2 is as the table states it, not checked on the DNA. TRBV21-1 is a pseudogene segment. The CDR3 is 14 amino acids. CDR3 coding DNA: TGTGCCAGCAGCAAAAATCCACTATACTACGAGCAGTACTTC. Translated, it gives CASSKNPLYYEQYF.

The chain employs TRBV7-9 and TRBJ2-7; tentative D call: TRBD2 (6 bases). In germline, CDR1 is SEHNR, CDR2 FQNEAQ (reference sequence). Trimming shortened V by 5 bases and J by 7 bases, and 18 bases separated the two germline ends. CDR3 length: 14 residues. CDR3 DNA sequence: TGTGCCAGCAGCCCCCGGGACTGGGCTTGGGAGCAGTACTTC. It is translated as CASSPRDWAWEQYF.

The chain has TRBV4-2 and TRBJ2-5; TRBD2 matches at 10 bases. CDR3 length: 17 amino acids. V was clipped by 1 base and J by 3 bases; unmatched bases: 8. The V gene's germline CDR1 is LGHNA and CDR2 YNFKEQ. CDR3 loop: CASSQGLAGGSKETQYF. The DNA of the CDR3 is TGTGCCAGCAGCCAAGGTTTAGCGGGAGGCTCAAAAGAGACCCAGTACTTC.

V and J are TRBV11-2 and TRBJ2-5; 7 bases are a match to TRBD2. The CDR3 loop spans 15 amino acids. Germline CDR1 and CDR2: SGHAT and FQNNGV. The trim removed 3 bases at V and 4 bases at J, leaving 8 bases unmatched. This CDR3 is CASSFSAGDIETQYF. Here the CDR3 DNA reads TGTGCCAGCAGCTTCTCGGCGGGGGATATAGAGACCCAGTACTTC.

The chain has TRBV5-1 and TRBJ2-7; D gene ambiguous. The CDR3 has 15 amino acids. Germline CDR1 and CDR2: SGHRS and YFSETQ. The V end was cut by 0 bases, the J end by 6 bases, with 16 bases between. Written as DNA, the CDR3 is TGCGCCAGCAGCTTGGGGGCAGCAACTGGGTCCGAGCAGTACTTC. It translates to CASSLGAATGSEQYF.

J is TRBJ1-4 and V is TRBV5-6; D unresolved. V was pared by 2 bases and J by 3 bases, with 11 bases between. Germline lookup yields CDR1 SGHDT and CDR2 YYEEEE. The CDR3 spans 15 residues. CDR3 in DNA: TGTGCCAGCAGCTTCCGCCCGGGAGCTAATGAAAAACTGTTTTTT. Translated, it gives CASSFRPGANEKLFF.

CDR3 in DNA: TGTGCCAGCAGCTTGGGGGGAGGGATTCAGTACTTC. It translates to CASSLGGGIQYF. The chain uses TRBV7-8 and TRBJ2-4; TRBD2 aligns across 7 bases. CDR1 is SGHVS, CDR2 FQNEAQ, per germline. This CDR3 comprises 12 residues. Trimming took 3 bases from V and 10 from J; bases not matched to a gene: 3.

The chain links TRBV5-6 to TRBJ2-3, with 14 bases identical to TRBD2. J lost 6 bases, V lost 5 bases, and 5 bases had no gene match. This CDR3 contains 15 residues. CDR1 and CDR2 from the germline V gene are SGHDT and YYEEEE. The CDR3 region is CASSTGTSGSDTQYF. The CDR3 DNA is TGTGCCAGCAGTACCGGGACTAGCGGGAGTGATACGCAGTATTTT.

This chain joins TRBV19 and TRBJ1-5; the D gene is possibly TRBD1 (6 bases). CDR1 and CDR2 (germline): LNHDA, SQIVND (reference sequence). Trimming took 7 bases from V and 6 from J, leaving 16 bases between them. This CDR3 is built from 14 residues. Here the CDR3 DNA reads TGTGCCAGTACCAAGGGGGGGTACGGTCAGCCCCAGCATTTT. Its translation is CASTKGGYGQPQHF.

V usage is TRBV7-2 and J usage is TRBJ2-3; D possibly corresponds to TRBD2 (5 bases). V lost 5 bases to trimming and J lost 0 bases, with 21 bases between them. This CDR3 has 18 amino acids. CDR1 is SGHTA and CDR2 is FQGNSA in the germline V gene. In DNA form, the CDR3 reads TGTGCCAGCAGCCTACGGACTTTGACCTGGACTAGCACAGATACGCAGTATTTT. This codes for CASSLRTLTWTSTDTQYF.

The chain combines TRBV7-3 with TRBJ2-3, with D possibly TRBD2 on 7 matching bases. Germline CDR1 is SGHTA and CDR2 is FQGTGA. CDR3 size: 15 residues. V was shortened by 2 bases and J by 4 bases, with 13 bases between the two germline ends. The CDR3 loop reads CASSLVGGGADTQYF. CDR3 coding DNA: TGTGCCAGCAGCTTAGTTGGAGGGGGGGCAGATACGCAGTATTTT.

Here the CDR3 DNA reads TGTGCCAGCAGCGGCCGGCCGGGACACCCATTTAGCAATCAGCCCCAGCATTTT. Its translation is CASSGRPGHPFSNQPQHF. This sequence joins TRBV11-3 and TRBJ1-5, with D possibly matching TRBD1 (6 bases). Germline V gene sequence: CDR1 SGHNT, CDR2 YENEEA. Trimming stripped 5 bases from V and 0 bases from J, with 20 bases between. CDR3 size: 18 residues. Full variable domain (outside the CDR3, taken from reference TRBV11-3 and TRBJ1-5): EAGVVQSPRYKIIEKKQPVAFWCNPISGHNTLYWYLQNLGQGPELLIRYENEEAVDDSQLPKDRFSAERLKGVDSTLKIQPAELGDSAVYLCASSGRPGHPFSNQPQHFGDGTRLSIL.

The V and J genes are TRBV9 and TRBJ1-3; 10 nucleotides align to TRBD1. The CDR3 is 14 amino acids. Germline loops: CDR1 SGDLS, CDR2 YYNGEE. Losses at the gene ends were 4 bases for V and 7 bases for J; bases not matched to a gene: 5. Here the CDR3 DNA reads TGTGCCAGCAGCCCTCGACAGGGGGCGAACACCATATATTTT. Translation: CASSPRQGANTIYF.

This clone came up once. The chain has TRBV6-5 and TRBJ2-7; possibly TRBD2 for D (6 bases). Germline CDR1 reads MNHEY; CDR2 reads SVGAGI. The CDR3 totals 14 residues. V gave up 6 bases and J gave up 4 bases, with 16 bases separating them. The CDR3 sequence is CASSPAGGKYEQYF. The CDR3 DNA is TGTGCCAGCAGCCCAGCTGGGGGGAAGTACGAGCAGTACTTC.